The next 25 T cell receptor beta chains were all read from a single sample in a study of OX40 agonist ivuxolimab in advanced cancers. The data were produced by immunoSEQ multiplex PCR, yet TCRdb's version contains in-frame clones alone and is incomplete. The table lists 50,000 to 75,000 clones, approximately 86% of them singletons. The input for sequencing was CD4+ or CD8+ T cells sorted from blood, taken in a trial of the OX40 agonist ivuxolimab. The receptors shown here come from an adult with an advanced solid tumor such as melanoma, head and neck, liver or kidney cancer.

V is TRBV4-3 and J is TRBJ2-3; 10 bases line up with TRBD2. The CDR3 runs to 16 residues. V lost 4 bases to trimming and J lost 5 bases; unmatched junction nucleotides: 9. The germline V gene encodes CDR1 LGHNA and CDR2 YSLEER. CDR3 loop: CASSRGQTSGVDTQYF. The CDR3 DNA follows: TGCGCCAGCAGCCGAGGACAAACTAGCGGGGTAGATACGCAGTATTTT.

The chain is built from TRBV2 and TRBJ1-6; 8 bases line up with TRBD1. There are 15 residues in the CDR3. After removal of 6 bases from V and 9 bases from J, the junction contained 10 bases not matched to a gene. The germline CDR1 and CDR2 sequences are SNHLY and FYNNEI. The DNA of the CDR3 is TGTGCCAGCAGAAAACTCGGACAGGGTGTTTCACCCCTCCACTTT. It encodes CASRKLGQGVSPLHF.

The rearrangement uses TRBV5-1 and TRBJ2-1; the D gene is possibly TRBD1 (6 bases). Per the germline V gene, CDR1 is SGHRS and CDR2 is YFSETQ. CDR3 size: 15 residues. The germline V and J ends were trimmed by 0 bases and 9 bases, with 16 bases remaining between them. The CDR3 loop is CASSLEIQGWVEQFF. In DNA form, the CDR3 reads TGCGCCAGCAGCTTGGAGATTCAGGGGTGGGTTGAGCAGTTCTTC.

The rearrangement uses TRBV19 and TRBJ2-1, with D perhaps TRBD2 (5 bases). V was cut by 6 bases and J by 5 bases, with 14 bases left in between. The CDR3 contains 14 residues. Germline V gene data show CDR1 as LNHDA and CDR2 as SQIVND (reference sequence). CDR3: CASSGTREDNEQFF. The DNA of the CDR3 is TGTGCCAGTAGCGGAACTAGAGAGGACAATGAGCAGTTCTTC.

This clone showed up just once. The chain links TRBV10-1 to TRBJ2-1; 7 nucleotides align to TRBD2. The CDR3 loop spans 15 amino acids. J gave up 5 bases and V 7 bases, and 11 bases lay outside the gene matches. Per the germline V gene, CDR1 is WNHNN and CDR2 is SYGVQD (reference sequence). CDR3 loop: CASNPSPSGNNEQFF. The DNA of the CDR3 is TGCGCCAGCAACCCCTCCCCTAGCGGAAACAATGAGCAGTTCTTC.

This chain links TRBV27 with TRBJ2-7; 7 positions match TRBD1. The germline V gene has CDR1 MNHEY and CDR2 SMNVEV (reference sequence). Germline trimming cut 5 bases from V and 4 bases from J; bases unmatched to any gene: 2. This CDR3 spans 12 amino acids. CDR3: CASSHRGYEQYF. The CDR3 nucleotides read TGTGCCAGCAGTCACAGGGGTTACGAGCAGTACTTC.

V is TRBV29-1 and J is TRBJ1-1, with a tentative D call TRBD1 (6 bases). Germline CDR1 is SQVTM and CDR2 is ANQGSEA. The CDR3 consists of 14 residues. V lost 2 bases and J 5 bases, leaving 15 bases between the germline ends. CDR3 loop: CSVEIAVQGTEAFF. CDR3 nucleotide sequence: TGCAGCGTTGAAATTGCGGTCCAGGGGACTGAAGCTTTCTTT.

The chain is built from TRBV2 and TRBJ2-6; D possibly corresponds to TRBD2 (5 bases). The V end was cut by 4 bases, the J end by 0 bases, with 16 bases between. The CDR3 sequence is 18 residues long. Germline values: CDR1 SNHLY, CDR2 FYNNEI. The CDR3 coding sequence is TGTGCCAGCAGTGGGCGCGGGCCAGGAGGCTCTGGGGCCAACGTCCTGACTTTC. Amino acids: CASSGRGPGGSGANVLTF.

The V call is TRBV4-1, the J call TRBJ1-4, with D maybe TRBD1 (6 bases). Germline V CDR1 and CDR2: MGHRA, YSYEKL. CDR3 length equals 17 residues. V dropped 3 bases and J dropped 0 bases, with 14 bases sitting between them. DNA of the CDR3: TGCGCCAGCAGCCACTGGGGGCTCCCTGCAACTAATGAAAAACTGTTTTTT. Translated: CASSHWGLPATNEKLFF.

The chain couples TRBV9 to TRBJ2-1; D is unresolved. The V end lost 3 bases, the J end lost 11 bases, and 21 bases lay between the germline ends. This CDR3 comprises 15 residues. The V gene's germline CDR1 is SGDLS and CDR2 YYNGEE. The DNA of the CDR3 is TGTGCCAGCAGCGCCACGACGACCGAGGATGCCAAGCAGTTCTTC. This translates into CASSATTTEDAKQFF. Complete variable domain (other parts from reference TRBV9 and TRBJ2-1): DSGVTQTPKHLITATGQRVTLRCSPRSGDLSVYWYQQSLDQGLQFLIQYYNGEERAKGNILERFSAQQFPDLHSELNLSSLELGDSALYFCASSATTTEDAKQFFGPGTRLTVL.

The chain links TRBV7-2 to TRBJ2-3; D possibly corresponds to TRBD1 (6 bases). The V gene's germline CDR1 is SGHTA and CDR2 FQGNSA. V lost 5 bases, J lost 0 bases, and 15 bases lay in between. The CDR3 extends over 16 amino acids. The CDR3: CASSENGRGSTDTQYF. The DNA for the CDR3 is TGTGCCAGCAGCGAAAACGGCAGGGGTAGCACAGATACGCAGTATTTT.

The rearrangement uses TRBV12-5 and TRBJ2-7; 8 nucleotides match TRBD1. The germline CDR1 and CDR2 sequences are LGHNT and FRNRAP. After removal of 3 bases from V and 4 bases from J, the junction contained 5 bases not matched to a gene. The CDR3 is 14 amino acids. CDR3 amino acids: CASGFPDRAYEQYF. The CDR3 DNA reads TGTGCTAGTGGTTTCCCGGACAGGGCATACGAGCAGTACTTC.

The V call is TRBV7-2, the J call TRBJ2-2; the match to TRBD2 covers 10 bases. V lost 3 bases, J lost 6 bases, and 13 bases stayed unmatched. CDR3 length: 18 amino acids. The germline V gene encodes CDR1 SGHTA and CDR2 FQGNSA. The CDR3 loop is CASSLGLAFGATPGELFF. Here the CDR3 DNA reads TGTGCCAGCAGCTTGGGACTAGCGTTCGGGGCAACACCCGGGGAGCTGTTTTTT.

The chain joins TRBV19 to TRBJ2-7; 7 nucleotides match TRBD1. From germline, CDR1 is LNHDA and CDR2 SQIVND (reference sequence). Germline trimming cut 4 bases from V and 7 bases from J; bases unmatched to any gene: 13. The CDR3 runs 15 residues. The CDR3 protein is CASSSGTVGSREQYF. The CDR3 coding sequence is TGTGCCAGTAGTAGTGGGACAGTAGGGTCTCGGGAGCAGTACTTC. The variable domain in full, completed from reference TRBV19 and TRBJ2-7, reads DGGITQSPKYLFRKEGQNVTLSCEQNLNHDAMYWYRQDPGQGLRLIYYSQIVNDFQKGDIAEGYSVSREKKESFPLTVTSAQKNPTAFYLCASSSGTVGSREQYFGPGTRLTVT.

This sequence joins TRBV28 and TRBJ1-2; D uncertain. Germline V gene sequence: CDR1 MDHEN, CDR2 SYDVKM. The CDR3 consists of 14 residues. Trimming stripped 3 bases from V and 3 bases from J, with 11 bases between. In DNA, the CDR3 is TGTGCCAGCAGTTTTATTTGGGGAGACTATGGCTACACCTTC. Its translation is CASSFIWGDYGYTF.

This clone is judged medium-sized. The rearrangement uses TRBV7-9 and TRBJ1-6, with D perhaps matching TRBD1 (5 bases). This CDR3 has 15 residues. Germline V lookup: CDR1 SEHNR, CDR2 FQNEAQ (reference sequence). Trimming removed 5 bases from V and 5 bases from J, with 13 bases in between. CDR3 residues: CASSAAGPDNSPLHF. CDR3 coding DNA: TGTGCCAGCAGCGCAGCAGGGCCTGATAATTCACCCCTCCACTTT.

V gene TRBV7-9 combines with J gene TRBJ1-2, with 8 bases matching TRBD1. CDR3 length equals 14 residues. Looked up from germline, CDR1 is SEHNR and CDR2 is FQNEAQ (reference sequence). After removal of 7 bases from V and 9 bases from J, the junction contained 13 bases not matched to a gene. CDR3 sequence: CASTPDREAFRYTF. CDR3 in DNA: TGTGCCAGCACCCCGGACAGGGAAGCGTTTCGCTACACCTTC.

The sample holds one count of this clone. The chain employs TRBV5-1 and TRBJ1-1; 7 nucleotides line up with TRBD1. The CDR3 consists of 16 residues. Germline loops: CDR1 SGHRS, CDR2 YFSETQ. Trimming cost V 4 bases and J 0 bases; bases outside gene matches: 9. The CDR3 sequence is CASSPTGTPMNTEAFF. The CDR3 bases are TGCGCCAGCAGCCCGACAGGGACACCGATGAACACTGAAGCTTTCTTT.

A few counts support this clone. The chain has TRBV10-3 and TRBJ2-1, with 11 bases that match TRBD2. V was pared by 0 bases and J by 7 bases, with 5 bases of the junction left unmatched. Per germline, CDR1 ENHRY and CDR2 SYGVKD. The CDR3 contains 16 residues. The CDR3 DNA reads TGTGCCATCAGTGAGTCCTTACTAGCGGGAGAAAATGAGCAGTTCTTC. It translates to CAISESLLAGENEQFF.

The rearrangement joins TRBV19 to TRBJ2-2; 7 nucleotides match TRBD2. Unmatched junction bases numbered 3, after V lost 1 base and J lost 4 bases. The length of the CDR3 is 15 residues. Per the germline V gene, CDR1 is LNHDA and CDR2 is SQIVND (reference sequence). The CDR3, as DNA: TGTGCCAGTAGTATAGGCCTAGCGGTCACCGGGGAGCTGTTTTTT. As protein: CASSIGLAVTGELFF.

The chain joins TRBV5-8 to TRBJ2-1; the D gene is possibly TRBD2 (5 bases). Germline-derived CDR1 and CDR2 are SGHTS and YDEGEE. CDR3 length equals 15 residues. Trimming stripped 3 bases from V and 9 bases from J, with 19 bases between. The CDR3 protein is CASSSGILGLGEQFF. CDR3 nucleotides: TGTGCCAGCAGCTCGGGGATTTTGGGGTTGGGTGAGCAGTTCTTC.

This chain joins TRBV7-2 and TRBJ2-1; D remains ambiguous. Germline V gene sequence: CDR1 SGHTA, CDR2 FQGNSA. V lost 1 base and J 8 bases, leaving 3 bases between the germline ends. CDR3 length equals 11 residues. The CDR3 spells CASSLVYEQFF. The DNA of the CDR3 is TGTGCCAGCAGCTTAGTTTATGAGCAGTTCTTC.

The V and J genes are TRBV6-1 and TRBJ1-5; no firm D call. V shed 4 bases and J shed 0 bases, with 7 bases lying between them. CDR1 is MNHNS and CDR2 is SASEGT in the germline V gene. The CDR3 is 14 residues long. The CDR3, as DNA: TGTGCCAGCAGTGCCCAGTATAGCAATCAGCCCCAGCATTTT. Amino acids: CASSAQYSNQPQHF.

The V and J genes are TRBV14 and TRBJ2-5, with 8 bases aligning to TRBD1. Matching the DNA end better, TRBJ2-7 makes the J call doubtful. Germline V gives CDR1 SGHDN, CDR2 FVKESK. The CDR3 runs 14 residues. Written as DNA, the CDR3 is TGTGCCAGCAGCGAAGGACAGGGTTTCCACGAGCAGTACTTC. Translated: CASSEGQGFHEQYF.

This sequence joins TRBV28 and TRBJ2-7; D is possibly TRBD1 (5 bases). V was cut by 5 bases and J by 5 bases, with 13 bases left in between. The V gene's germline CDR1 is MDHEN and CDR2 SYDVKM. The CDR3 is made up of 13 amino acids. CDR3 sequence: CASSPGSPNEQYF. DNA of the CDR3: TGTGCCAGCAGTCCAGGGTCACCGAACGAGCAGTACTTC. The full variable domain, rest sourced from reference TRBV28 and TRBJ2-7, is DVKVTQSSRYLVKRTGEKVFLECVQDMDHENMFWYRQDPGLGLRLIYFSYDVKMKEKGDIPEGYSVSREKKERFSLILESASTNQTSMYLCASSPGSPNEQYFGPGTRLTVT.